These T cell receptor beta chains were read from a single sample in a study of T cells in localized non-small cell lung cancer. Here immunoSEQ multiplex PCR was the method, and the copy in TCRdb shows in-frame clones only, minus some. The repertoire includes tens of thousands of clones, approximately 90% of them detected once, and 6.9% sits in the top ten. The specimen comprised peripheral blood, sampled before any cancer treatment. The receptors originated from a woman aged 40-69 years with stage I lung adenocarcinoma. Both conserved end residues are part of each CDR3. Fields, in order: V gene, clone size, J gene, D gene, CDR3 length, CDR3 DNA, CDR3 protein. The D gene is left open where the match is weak. Only some rows state a clone size, as once, few, many or a class for expanded clones.

V: TRBV7-9; size: .; J: TRBJ1-2; D: .; length: 14; DNA: TGTGCCAGCAGCCACCGTGAGGGATTGAGTGGCTACACCTTC; CDR3: CASSHREGLSGYTF
V: TRBV19; size: .; J: TRBJ1-5; D: TRBD1; length: 16; DNA: TGTGCCAGTAGTATCCTGGGACAGGGTTTTAATCAGCCCCAGCATTTT; CDR3: CASSILGQGFNQPQHF
V: TRBV7-2; size: .; J: TRBJ2-3; D: TRBD2; length: 16; DNA: TGTGCCAGCAGCTTAGTTCCTAGCGGCTACACAGATACGCAGTATTTT; CDR3: CASSLVPSGYTDTQYF
V: TRBV5-1; size: .; J: TRBJ2-1; D: .; length: 14; DNA: TGCGCCAGCAGTGTTGGGGGGCTCTACAATGAGCAGTTCTTC; CDR3: CASSVGGLYNEQFF
V: TRBV4-2; size: .; J: TRBJ1-5; D: .; length: 18; DNA: TGTGCCAGCAGCCAAGATCCCCCTGGATCTTTGCGGGATCAGCCCCAGCATTTT; CDR3: CASSQDPPGSLRDQPQHF
V: TRBV7-9; size: .; J: TRBJ2-1; D: TRBD1; length: 16; DNA: TGTGCCAGCAGAATAAAGGGACAGGGGGGCTACAATGAGCAGTTCTTC; CDR3: CASRIKGQGGYNEQFF
V: TRBV10-1; size: once; J: TRBJ2-5; D: TRBD2; length: 15; DNA: TGCGCCAGCAGTGAACGGACTAGCGGGCAAGAGACCCAGTACTTC; CDR3: CASSERTSGQETQYF
V: TRBV11-2; size: .; J: TRBJ2-3; D: .; length: 16; DNA: TGTGCCAGCAGCCCCGTAGCCGGACAGCCCACAGATACGCAGTATTTT; CDR3: CASSPVAGQPTDTQYF
V: TRBV28; size: .; J: TRBJ2-1; D: TRBD2; length: 14; DNA: TGTGCCAGCAGCCGCGGACTAGCGCCGCTTGAGCAGTTCTTC; CDR3: CASSRGLAPLEQFF
V: TRBV7-9; size: .; J: TRBJ2-7; D: TRBD1; length: 15; DNA: TGTGCCAGCACCCTAACCGGGACAGCCAGCCAGGAGCAGTACTTC; CDR3: CASTLTGTASQEQYF
V: TRBV11-3; size: .; J: TRBJ2-7; D: .; length: 11; DNA: TGTGCCAGCAGCTTATACAATGAGCAGTACTTC; CDR3: CASSLYNEQYF
V: TRBV9; size: .; J: TRBJ2-1; D: .; length: 14; DNA: TGTGCCAGCGGCCCCCGACTAGGCCCCAATGAGCAGTTCTTC; CDR3: CASGPRLGPNEQFF
V: TRBV28; size: .; J: TRBJ1-2; D: .; length: 14; DNA: TGTGCCAGCAGTTTTCGGCAGGGGCCCCATGGCTACACCTTC; CDR3: CASSFRQGPHGYTF
V: TRBV7-2; size: .; J: TRBJ2-7; D: TRBD1; length: 15; DNA: TGTGCCAGCAGCCTAAGTTACGACAGGGGCTACGAGCAGTACTTC; CDR3: CASSLSYDRGYEQYF
V: TRBV6-5; size: .; J: TRBJ2-7; D: .; length: 14; DNA: TGTGCCAGCAGTTACTGGGGCAGGGGCTACGAGCAGTACTTC; CDR3: CASSYWGRGYEQYF
V: TRBV2; size: .; J: TRBJ1-2; D: .; length: 14; DNA: TGTGCCATTTCAGGACGGGGAGCTAACTATGGCTACACCTTC; CDR3: CAISGRGANYGYTF
V: TRBV19; size: .; J: TRBJ2-3; D: TRBD1; length: 15; DNA: TGTGCCAGTAGTATGGGACAGGGAGCTACTCATACGCAGTATTTT; CDR3: CASSMGQGATHTQYF
V: TRBV28; size: .; J: TRBJ2-4; D: TRBD2; length: 19; DNA: TGTGCCAGCAGTTTTATCAGACTAGCGGGAGGTCTAGCCAAAAACATTCAGTACTTC; CDR3: CASSFIRLAGGLAKNIQYF
V: TRBV19; size: .; J: TRBJ2-1; D: .; length: 17; DNA: TGTGCCAGTAGTATGTCGGGCCTCCGGGACCTTTACAATGAGCAGTTCTTC; CDR3: CASSMSGLRDLYNEQFF
V: TRBV27; size: .; J: TRBJ2-7; D: TRBD2; length: 15; DNA: TGTGCCAGCAGTCGGACTAGCGGGAGGAGTAGCGAGCAGTACTTC; CDR3: CASSRTSGRSSEQYF
V: TRBV6-6; size: .; J: TRBJ2-5; D: .; length: 13; DNA: TGTGCCAGCAGTTATGGGGGGCGAGAGACCCAGTACTTC; CDR3: CASSYGGRETQYF
V: TRBV7-2; size: once; J: TRBJ2-7; D: .; length: 15; DNA: TGTGCCAGCAGCTTAGACCGAGACAGCCTATACGAGCAGTACTTC; CDR3: CASSLDRDSLYEQYF
V: TRBV4-1; size: .; J: TRBJ1-4; D: .; length: 15; DNA: TGCGCCAGCAGCCGCGCACAGGGCGTCAATGAAAAACTGTTTTTT; CDR3: CASSRAQGVNEKLFF
V: TRBV14; size: .; J: TRBJ2-2; D: .; length: 13; DNA: TGTGCCAGCAGGACTACCCTGGCCGGGGAGCTGTTTTTT; CDR3: CASRTTLAGELFF
V: TRBV28; size: .; J: TRBJ1-5; D: TRBD1; length: 13; DNA: TGTGCCAGCCAAAACAGGGGAAATCAGCCCCAGCATTTT; CDR3: CASQNRGNQPQHF
V: TRBV5-1; size: .; J: TRBJ2-7; D: TRBD1; length: 14; DNA: TGCGCCAGCAGCTTGGAGGGACAGGGGGGCGAGCAGTACTTC; CDR3: CASSLEGQGGEQYF
V: TRBV11-2; size: .; J: TRBJ1-1; D: .; length: 11; DNA: TGTGCCACCATTGGTGGCACTGAAGCTTTCTTT; CDR3: CATIGGTEAFF
V: TRBV5-1; size: once; J: TRBJ1-4; D: .; length: 14; DNA: TGCGCCAGCAGTCTCCGGGTCCCAGGGGAAAAACTGTTTTTT; CDR3: CASSLRVPGEKLFF